The T cell receptor (beta chain) described here comes from a study of Ad26.COV2.S vaccination and SARS-CoV-2 variants. The CDR3 is 13 residues long. Germline V lookup: CDR1 SGHVS, CDR2 FQNEAQ. V was cut by 1 base and J by 8 bases, with 11 bases left in between. Specified treatment: about 20 received Ad26.COV2.S at low or high dose, single or two shots; about 5 received placebo; per-sample allocation not given. It was on day 63 after the first vaccine or placebo injection that samples were taken. Ad26.COV2.S expressed prefusion-stabilized spike from the original Wuhan strain. Comments on this clone: Its antigen is undetermined.

The protocol was immunoSEQ multiplex PCR, while the TCRdb copy is restricted to in-frame clones and leaves out a portion. The profile covers approximately 420,000 clones, with approximately 91% appearing a single time and about 3.6% taken by the ten largest. Study outcomes and limitations: People who got the vaccine had more spike-specific TCR breadth than people who got placebo. In TCR breadth and depth analyses, total T cell responses may have been underestimated.

V usage is TRBV7-8 and J usage is TRBJ1-2; possible D gene TRBD1, 6 bases. The sequencing here drew on peripheral blood, taken in a trial of Ad26.COV2.S vaccine versus placebo. The receptor was isolated from a person aged 18-60 years who received the Ad26.COV2.S COVID-19 vaccine or a placebo. The CDR3, as DNA: TGTGCCAGCAGCTTAGGTGGGGGCGCGGGCTACACCTTC. Translating it yields CASSLGGGAGYTF.